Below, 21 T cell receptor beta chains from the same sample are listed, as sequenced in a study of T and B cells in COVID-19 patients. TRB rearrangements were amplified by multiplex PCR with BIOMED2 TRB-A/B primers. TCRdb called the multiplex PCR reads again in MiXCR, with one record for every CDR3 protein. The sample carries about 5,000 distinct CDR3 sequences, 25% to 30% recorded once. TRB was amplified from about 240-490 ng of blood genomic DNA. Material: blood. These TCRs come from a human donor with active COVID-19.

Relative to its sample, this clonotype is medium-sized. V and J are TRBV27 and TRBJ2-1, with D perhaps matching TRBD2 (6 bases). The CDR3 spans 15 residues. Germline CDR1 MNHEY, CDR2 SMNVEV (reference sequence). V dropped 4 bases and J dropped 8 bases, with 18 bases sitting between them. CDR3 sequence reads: CASSSLRGSGDEQFF. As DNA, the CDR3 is TGTGCCAGCAGTTCTCTCCGGGGTAGCGGAGATGAGCAGTTCTTC.

In DNA, the CDR3 is TGTGCCAGCTCCCGCGTTGCGGGGCGGCCTGGGGCCAACGTCCTGACTTTC. The encoded protein is CASSRVAGRPGANVLTF. The rearrangement links TRBV18 to TRBJ2-6; TRBD2 might be the D (6 bases). This CDR3 is built from 17 residues. Deletions cut 6 bases from V and 2 bases from J, with 17 bases between. CDR1 KGHSH and CDR2 LQKENI come from the germline V gene.

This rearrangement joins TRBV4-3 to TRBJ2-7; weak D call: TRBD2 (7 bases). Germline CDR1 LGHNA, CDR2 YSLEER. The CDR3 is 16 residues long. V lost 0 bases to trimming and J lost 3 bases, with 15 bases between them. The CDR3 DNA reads TGCGCCAGCAGCCAAGATATGGGGGGGGCGATCTACGAGCAGTACTTC. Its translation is CASSQDMGGAIYEQYF.

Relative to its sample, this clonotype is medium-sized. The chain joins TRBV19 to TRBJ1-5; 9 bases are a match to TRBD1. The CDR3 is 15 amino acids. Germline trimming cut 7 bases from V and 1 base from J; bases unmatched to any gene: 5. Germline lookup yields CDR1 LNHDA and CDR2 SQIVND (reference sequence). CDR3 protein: CASTWGQGSNQPQHF. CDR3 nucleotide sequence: TGTGCCAGTACCTGGGGACAGGGAAGCAATCAGCCCCAGCATTTT.

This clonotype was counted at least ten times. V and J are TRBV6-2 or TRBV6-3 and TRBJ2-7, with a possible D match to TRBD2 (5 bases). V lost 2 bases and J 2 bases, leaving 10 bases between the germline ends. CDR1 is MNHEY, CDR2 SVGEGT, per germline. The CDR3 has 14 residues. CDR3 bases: TGTGCCAGCAGTTACGTGGGAGACACCTACGAGCAGTACTTC. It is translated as CASSYVGDTYEQYF.

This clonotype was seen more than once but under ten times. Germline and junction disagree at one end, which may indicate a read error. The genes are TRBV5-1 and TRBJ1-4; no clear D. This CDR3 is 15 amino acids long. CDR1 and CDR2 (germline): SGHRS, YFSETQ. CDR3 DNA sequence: TGTGCCAGCAGCTTACTTGGGAATACTAATGAAAAACTGTTTTTT. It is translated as CASSLLGNTNEKLFF.

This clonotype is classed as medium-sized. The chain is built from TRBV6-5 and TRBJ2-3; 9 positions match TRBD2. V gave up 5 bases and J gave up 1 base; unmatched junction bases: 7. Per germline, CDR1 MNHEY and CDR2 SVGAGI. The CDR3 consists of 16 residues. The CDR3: CASSRVAGVGTDTQYF. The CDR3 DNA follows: TGTGCCAGCAGTAGGGTAGCGGGAGTGGGCACAGATACGCAGTATTTT.

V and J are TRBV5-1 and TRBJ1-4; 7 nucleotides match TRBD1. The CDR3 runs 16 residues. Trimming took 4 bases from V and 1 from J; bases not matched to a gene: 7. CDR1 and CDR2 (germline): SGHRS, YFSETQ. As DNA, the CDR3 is TGCGCCAGCAGCCTCGGGACAGAGGGAACTAATGAAAAACTGTTTTTT. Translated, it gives CASSLGTEGTNEKLFF.

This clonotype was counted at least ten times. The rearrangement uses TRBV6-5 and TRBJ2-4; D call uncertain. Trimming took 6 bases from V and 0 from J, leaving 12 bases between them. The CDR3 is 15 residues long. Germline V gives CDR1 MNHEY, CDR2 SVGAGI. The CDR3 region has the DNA TGTGCCAGCAGACCCACCTTCGAAGCCAAAAACATTCAGTACTTC. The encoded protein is CASRPTFEAKNIQYF.

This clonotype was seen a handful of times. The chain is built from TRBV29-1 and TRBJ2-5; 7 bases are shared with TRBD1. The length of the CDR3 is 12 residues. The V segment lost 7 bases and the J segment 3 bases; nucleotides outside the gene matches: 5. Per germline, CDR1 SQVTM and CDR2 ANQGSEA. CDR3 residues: CSAAGTEETQYF. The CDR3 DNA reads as TGCAGCGCCGCCGGGACAGAAGAGACCCAGTACTTC.

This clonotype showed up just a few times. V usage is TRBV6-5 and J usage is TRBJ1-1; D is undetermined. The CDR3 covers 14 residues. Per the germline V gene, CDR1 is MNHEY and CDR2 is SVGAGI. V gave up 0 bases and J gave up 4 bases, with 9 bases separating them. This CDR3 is CASSYSREGTEAFF. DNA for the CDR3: TGTGCCAGCAGTTACTCCCGGGAAGGCACTGAAGCTTTCTTT.

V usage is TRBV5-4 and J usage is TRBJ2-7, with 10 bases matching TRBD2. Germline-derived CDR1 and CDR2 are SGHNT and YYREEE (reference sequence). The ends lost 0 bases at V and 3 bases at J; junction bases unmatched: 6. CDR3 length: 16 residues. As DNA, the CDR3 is TGTGCCAGCAGCTTGGCGCCTAGCGGGAGTCACTACGAGCAGTACTTC. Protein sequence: CASSLAPSGSHYEQYF.

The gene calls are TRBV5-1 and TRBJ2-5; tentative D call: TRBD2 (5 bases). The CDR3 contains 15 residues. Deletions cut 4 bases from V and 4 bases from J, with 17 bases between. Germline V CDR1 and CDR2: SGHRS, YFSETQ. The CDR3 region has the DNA TGCGCCAGCAGCGCTACGGTCACCGAGGGAGAGACCCAGTACTTC. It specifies CASSATVTEGETQYF.

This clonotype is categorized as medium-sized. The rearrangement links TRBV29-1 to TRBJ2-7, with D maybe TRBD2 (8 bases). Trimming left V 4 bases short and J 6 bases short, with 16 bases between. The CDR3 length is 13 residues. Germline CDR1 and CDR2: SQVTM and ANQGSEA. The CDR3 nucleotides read TGCAGCGTTGTCGGGGGGGCAGGGGGCGAGCAGTACTTC. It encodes CSVVGGAGGEQYF.

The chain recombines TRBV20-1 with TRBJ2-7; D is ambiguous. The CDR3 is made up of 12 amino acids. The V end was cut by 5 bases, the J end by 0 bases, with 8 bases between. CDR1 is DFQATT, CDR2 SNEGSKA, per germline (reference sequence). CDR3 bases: TGCAGTGCTCTAGTAAGCTCCTACGAGCAGTACTTC. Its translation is CSALVSSYEQYF.

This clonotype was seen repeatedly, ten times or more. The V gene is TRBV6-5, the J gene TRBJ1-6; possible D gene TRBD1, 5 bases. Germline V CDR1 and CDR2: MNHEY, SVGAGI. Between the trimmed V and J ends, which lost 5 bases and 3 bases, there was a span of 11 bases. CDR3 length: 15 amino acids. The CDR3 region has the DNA TGTGCCAGCAGTCCCTGGGACGGCTATAATTCACCCCTCCACTTT. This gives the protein CASSPWDGYNSPLHF.

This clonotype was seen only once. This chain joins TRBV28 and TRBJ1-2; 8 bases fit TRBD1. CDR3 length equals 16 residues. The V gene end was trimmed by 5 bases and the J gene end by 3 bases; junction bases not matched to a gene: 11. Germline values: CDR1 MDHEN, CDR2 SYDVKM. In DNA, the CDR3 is TGTGCCAGCAGTCACCGGGGGGCAGGGGGCGACTATGGCTACACCTTC. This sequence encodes CASSHRGAGGDYGYTF.

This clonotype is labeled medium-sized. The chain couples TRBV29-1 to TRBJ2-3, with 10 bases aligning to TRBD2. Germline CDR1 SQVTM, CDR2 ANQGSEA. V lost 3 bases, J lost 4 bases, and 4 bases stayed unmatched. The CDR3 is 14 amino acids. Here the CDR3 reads CSVENSGGSDTQYF. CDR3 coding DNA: TGCAGCGTTGAGAATAGCGGGGGGTCAGATACGCAGTATTTT.

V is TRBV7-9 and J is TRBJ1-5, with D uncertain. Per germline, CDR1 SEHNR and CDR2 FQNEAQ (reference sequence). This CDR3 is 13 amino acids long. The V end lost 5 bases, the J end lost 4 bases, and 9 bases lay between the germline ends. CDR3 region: CASSAKGNQPQHF. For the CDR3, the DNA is TGTGCCAGCAGCGCCAAAGGGAATCAGCCCCAGCATTTT. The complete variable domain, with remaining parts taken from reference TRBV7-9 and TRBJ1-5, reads DTGVSQNPRHKITKRGQNVTFRCDPISEHNRLYWYRQTLGQGPEFLTYFQNEAQLEKSRLLSDRFSAERPKGSFSTLEIQRTEQGDSAMYLCASSAKGNQPQHFGDGTRLSIL.

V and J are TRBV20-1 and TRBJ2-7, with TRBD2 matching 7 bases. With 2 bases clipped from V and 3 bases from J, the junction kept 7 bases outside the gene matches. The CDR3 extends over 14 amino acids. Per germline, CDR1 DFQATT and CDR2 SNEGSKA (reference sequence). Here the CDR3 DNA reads TGCAGTGCTAGAAGGCTAGCGGAGAACTACGAGCAGTACTTC. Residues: CSARRLAENYEQYF.

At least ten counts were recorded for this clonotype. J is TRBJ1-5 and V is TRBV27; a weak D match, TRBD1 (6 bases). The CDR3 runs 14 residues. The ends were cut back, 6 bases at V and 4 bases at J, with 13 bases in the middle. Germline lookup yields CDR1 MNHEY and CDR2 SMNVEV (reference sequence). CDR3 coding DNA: TGTGCCAGCAGCCACGGACAGAAAAATCAGCCCCAGCATTTT. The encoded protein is CASSHGQKNQPQHF.